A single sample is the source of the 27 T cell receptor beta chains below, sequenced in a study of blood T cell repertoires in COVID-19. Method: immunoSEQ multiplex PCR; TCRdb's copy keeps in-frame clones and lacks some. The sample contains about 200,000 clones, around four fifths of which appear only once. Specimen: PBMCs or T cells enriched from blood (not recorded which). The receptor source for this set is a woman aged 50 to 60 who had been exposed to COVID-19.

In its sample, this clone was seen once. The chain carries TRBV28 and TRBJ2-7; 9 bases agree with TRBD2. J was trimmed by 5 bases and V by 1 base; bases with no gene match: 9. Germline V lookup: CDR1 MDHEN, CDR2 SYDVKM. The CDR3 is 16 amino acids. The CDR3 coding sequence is TGTGCCAGCAGTTTATTTCCCAGCGGGGGGTTAGACGAGCAGTACTTC. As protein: CASSLFPSGGLDEQYF.

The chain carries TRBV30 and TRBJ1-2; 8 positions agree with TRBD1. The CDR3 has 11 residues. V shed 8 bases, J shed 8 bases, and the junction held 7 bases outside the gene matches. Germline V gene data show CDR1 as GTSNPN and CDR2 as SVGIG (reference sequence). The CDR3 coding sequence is TGTGCCGGCGACAGGGGAGGAGGCTACACCTTC. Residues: CAGDRGGGYTF.

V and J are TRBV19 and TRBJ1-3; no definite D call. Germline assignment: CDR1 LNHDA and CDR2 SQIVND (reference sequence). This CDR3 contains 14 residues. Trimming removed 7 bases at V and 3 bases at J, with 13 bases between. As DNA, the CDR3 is TGTGCCAGTACCCCGAGGATTCTTGGAAACACCATATATTTT. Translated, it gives CASTPRILGNTIYF.

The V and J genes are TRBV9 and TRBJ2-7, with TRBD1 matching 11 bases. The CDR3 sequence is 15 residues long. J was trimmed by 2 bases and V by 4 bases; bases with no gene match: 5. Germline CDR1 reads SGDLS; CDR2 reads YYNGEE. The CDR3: CASSLGQGDAYEQYF. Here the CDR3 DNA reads TGTGCCAGCAGCTTGGGACAGGGGGATGCCTACGAGCAGTACTTC.

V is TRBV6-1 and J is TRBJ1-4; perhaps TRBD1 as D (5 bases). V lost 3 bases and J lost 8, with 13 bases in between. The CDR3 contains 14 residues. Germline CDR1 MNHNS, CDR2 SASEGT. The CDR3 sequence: CASSEDIRSEKLFF. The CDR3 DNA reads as TGTGCCAGCAGTGAGGACATTCGCAGCGAAAAACTGTTTTTT.

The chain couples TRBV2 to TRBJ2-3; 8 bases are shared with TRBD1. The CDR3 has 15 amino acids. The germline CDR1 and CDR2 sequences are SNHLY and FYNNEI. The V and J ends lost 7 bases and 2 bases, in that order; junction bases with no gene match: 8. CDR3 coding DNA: TGTGCCAGCAATAGACAGGGGAAGTCCACAGATACGCAGTATTTT. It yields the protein CASNRQGKSTDTQYF.

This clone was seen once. The CDR3 DNA sequence: TGTGCCAGCAGTGTTCCAGGGGGAAATGGCTACACCTTC. It yields the protein CASSVPGGNGYTF. The chain joins TRBV2 to TRBJ1-2; 7 nucleotides agree with TRBD1. The CDR3 is 13 residues long. Germline V gives CDR1 SNHLY, CDR2 FYNNEI. V shed 4 bases and J 6 bases; nucleotides not matched to a gene: 5.

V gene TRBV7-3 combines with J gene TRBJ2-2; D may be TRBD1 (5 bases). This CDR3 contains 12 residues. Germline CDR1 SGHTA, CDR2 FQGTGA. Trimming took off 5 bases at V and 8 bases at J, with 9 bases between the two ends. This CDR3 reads CASSANRGELFF. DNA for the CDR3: TGTGCCAGCAGCGCTAACAGGGGGGAGCTGTTTTTT.

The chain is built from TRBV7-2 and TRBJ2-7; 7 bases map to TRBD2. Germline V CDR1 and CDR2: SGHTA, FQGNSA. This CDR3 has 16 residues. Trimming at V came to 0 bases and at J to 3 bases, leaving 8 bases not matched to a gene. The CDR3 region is CASSLAGAGSHYEQYF. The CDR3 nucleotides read TGTGCCAGCAGCTTAGCGGGAGCGGGGTCTCACTACGAGCAGTACTTC. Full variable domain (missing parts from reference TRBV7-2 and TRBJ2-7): GAGVSQSPSNKVTEKGKDVELRCDPISGHTALYWYRQSLGQGLEFLIYFQGNSAPDKSGLPSDRFSAERTGGSVSTLTIQRTQQEDSAVYLCASSLAGAGSHYEQYFGPGTRLTVT.

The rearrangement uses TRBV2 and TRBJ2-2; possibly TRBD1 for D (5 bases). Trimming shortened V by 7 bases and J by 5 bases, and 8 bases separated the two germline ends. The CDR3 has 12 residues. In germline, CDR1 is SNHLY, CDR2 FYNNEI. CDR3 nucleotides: TGTGCCAGCACCGCAGGGACCGGGGAGCTGTTTTTT. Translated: CASTAGTGELFF.

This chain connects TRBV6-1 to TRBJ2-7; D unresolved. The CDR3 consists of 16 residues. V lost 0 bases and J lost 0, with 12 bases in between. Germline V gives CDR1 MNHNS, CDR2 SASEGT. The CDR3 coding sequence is TGTGCCAGCAGTGAAGCGCCTGTCAAGAGCTCCTACGAGCAGTACTTC. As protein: CASSEAPVKSSYEQYF.

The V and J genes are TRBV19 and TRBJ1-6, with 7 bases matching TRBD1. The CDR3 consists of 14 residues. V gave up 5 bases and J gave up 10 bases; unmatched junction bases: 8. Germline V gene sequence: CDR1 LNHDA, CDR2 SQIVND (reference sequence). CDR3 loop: CASSYRQGGSPLHF. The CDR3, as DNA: TGTGCCAGTAGTTACCGACAGGGTGGCTCACCCCTCCACTTT.

CDR3 in DNA: TGTGCCATCAGTGAGTCAAGGATAACGGGGGACAATGAGCAGTTCTTC. Its protein is CAISESRITGDNEQFF. The chain joins TRBV10-3 to TRBJ2-1; a possible D gene is TRBD2 (6 bases). V lost 0 bases and J 5 bases, leaving 14 bases between the germline ends. From germline, CDR1 is ENHRY and CDR2 SYGVKD. The CDR3 extends over 16 amino acids.

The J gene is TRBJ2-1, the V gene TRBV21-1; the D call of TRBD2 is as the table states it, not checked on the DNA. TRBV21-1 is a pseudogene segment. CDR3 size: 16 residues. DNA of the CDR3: TGTGCCAGCAGCAAAGATCGGAGGGGCCCCTACAATGAGCAGTTCTTC. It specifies CASSKDRRGPYNEQFF.

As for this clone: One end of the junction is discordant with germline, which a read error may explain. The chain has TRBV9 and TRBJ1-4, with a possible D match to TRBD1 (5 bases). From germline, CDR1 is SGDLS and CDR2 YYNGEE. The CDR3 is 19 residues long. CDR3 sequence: CASSVWQKGQPATNEKLFF. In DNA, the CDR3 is TGTGCCAGCAGCGTATGGCAGAAGGGGCAACCGGCAACCAATGAAAAACTGTTTTTT.

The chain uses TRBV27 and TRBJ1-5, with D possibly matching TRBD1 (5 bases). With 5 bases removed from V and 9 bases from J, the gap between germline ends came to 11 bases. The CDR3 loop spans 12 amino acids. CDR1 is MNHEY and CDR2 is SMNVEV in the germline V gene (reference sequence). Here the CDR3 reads CASSPTGMPQHF. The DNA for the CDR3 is TGTGCCAGCAGTCCCACAGGTATGCCCCAGCATTTT.

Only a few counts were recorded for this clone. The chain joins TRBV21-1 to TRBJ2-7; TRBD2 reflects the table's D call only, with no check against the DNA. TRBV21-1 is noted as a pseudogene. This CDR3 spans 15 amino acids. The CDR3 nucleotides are TGTGCCAGCAGCAAAAGGTGTAGGGCAGCGGACGAGCAGTACTTC. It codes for CASSKRCRAADEQYF.

The CDR3 DNA reads TGTGCCAGCTCACCAAAGGCTCAAGGGACTTACGAGCAGTACTTC. It translates to CASSPKAQGTYEQYF. The chain joins TRBV18 to TRBJ2-7; D might be TRBD2 (6 bases). The CDR3 is 15 residues long. Germline V gene data show CDR1 as KGHSH and CDR2 as LQKENI. The V end was cut by 2 bases, the J end by 4 bases, with 15 bases between.

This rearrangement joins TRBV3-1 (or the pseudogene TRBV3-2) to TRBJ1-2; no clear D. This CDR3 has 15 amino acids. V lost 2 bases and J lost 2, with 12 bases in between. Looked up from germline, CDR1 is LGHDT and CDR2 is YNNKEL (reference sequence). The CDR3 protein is CASSQFAVPNYGYTF. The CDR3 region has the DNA TGTGCCAGCAGCCAATTCGCAGTCCCAAACTATGGCTACACCTTC.

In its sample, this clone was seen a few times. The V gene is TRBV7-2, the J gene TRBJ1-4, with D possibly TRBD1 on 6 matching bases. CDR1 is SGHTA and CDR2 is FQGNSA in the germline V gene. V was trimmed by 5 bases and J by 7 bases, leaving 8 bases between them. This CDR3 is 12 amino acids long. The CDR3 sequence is CASSPQGEKLFF. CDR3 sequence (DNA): TGTGCCAGCAGCCCACAGGGTGAAAAACTGTTTTTT.

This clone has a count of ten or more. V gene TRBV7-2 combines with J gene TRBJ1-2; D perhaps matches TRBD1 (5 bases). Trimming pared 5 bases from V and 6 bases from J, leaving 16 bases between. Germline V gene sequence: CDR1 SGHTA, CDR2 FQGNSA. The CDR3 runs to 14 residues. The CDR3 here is CASSLGQGVDGYTF. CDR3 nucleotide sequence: TGTGCCAGCAGCCTCGGGCAGGGCGTGGATGGCTACACCTTC. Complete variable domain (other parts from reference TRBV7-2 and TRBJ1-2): GAGVSQSPSNKVTEKGKDVELRCDPISGHTALYWYRQSLGQGLEFLIYFQGNSAPDKSGLPSDRFSAERTGGSVSTLTIQRTQQEDSAVYLCASSLGQGVDGYTFGSGTRLTVV.

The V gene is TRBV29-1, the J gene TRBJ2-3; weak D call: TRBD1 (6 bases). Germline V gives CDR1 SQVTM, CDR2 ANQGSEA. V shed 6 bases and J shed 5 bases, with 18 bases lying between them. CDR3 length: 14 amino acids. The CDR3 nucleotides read TGCAGCGTGGGGACCGGGACAACCCTAGATACGCAGTATTTT. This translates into CSVGTGTTLDTQYF.

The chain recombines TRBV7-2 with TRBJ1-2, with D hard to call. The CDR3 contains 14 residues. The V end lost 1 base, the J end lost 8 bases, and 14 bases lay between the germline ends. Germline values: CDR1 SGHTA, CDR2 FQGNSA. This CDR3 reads CASSLVLRRPGYTF. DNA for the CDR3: TGTGCCAGCAGCTTAGTCTTGAGGCGCCCGGGCTACACCTTC.

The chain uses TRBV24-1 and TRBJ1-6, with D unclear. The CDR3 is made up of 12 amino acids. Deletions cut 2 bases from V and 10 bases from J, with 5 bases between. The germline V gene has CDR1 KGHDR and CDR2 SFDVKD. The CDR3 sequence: CATSDSGSPLHF. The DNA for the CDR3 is TGTGCCACCAGTGATTCGGGATCACCCCTCCACTTT.

The CDR3 DNA sequence: TGTGCCAGCAGCTTGACTCACGGGGGGCAGTTCTTC. The encoded protein is CASSLTHGGQFF. This chain joins TRBV7-2 and TRBJ2-1; a weak D match, TRBD2 (6 bases). V was shortened by 3 bases and J by 12 bases, with 12 bases between the two germline ends. This CDR3 is built from 12 residues. The germline gives CDR1 SGHTA, CDR2 FQGNSA.

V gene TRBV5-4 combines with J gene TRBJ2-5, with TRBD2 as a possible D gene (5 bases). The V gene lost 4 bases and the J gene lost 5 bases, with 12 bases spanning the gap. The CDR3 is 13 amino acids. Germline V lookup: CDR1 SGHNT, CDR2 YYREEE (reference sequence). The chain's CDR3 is CASSTEREETQYF. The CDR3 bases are TGTGCCAGCAGCACGGAAAGGGAGGAGACCCAGTACTTC.

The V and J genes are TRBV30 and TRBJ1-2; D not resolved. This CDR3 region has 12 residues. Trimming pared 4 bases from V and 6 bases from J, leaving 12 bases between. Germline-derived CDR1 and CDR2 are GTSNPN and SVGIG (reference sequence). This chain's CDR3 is CAWIPGRDGYTF. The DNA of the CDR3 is TGTGCCTGGATCCCGGGAAGGGATGGCTACACCTTC.